The clone carrying this T cell receptor (beta chain) was counted a single time. Per the original methods: Amplified reference gene primers provided the basis for estimating nucleated cell counts. Assay: immunoSEQ multiplex PCR; the TCRdb copy retains only in-frame clones and omits some. V, J and clone size are taken as reported in that table, and D and trimming were inferred from the DNA itself. This sample has about 62,000 clones, with roughly 80% found just once. These data belong to a study of blood T cell repertoires in COVID-19. Looking at the study overall: Samples of COVID-19 (acute and convalescent) were obtained from the United States, Italy and Spain. In each case, the material was cDNA or gDNA derived from T cells, B-cell-depleted T cells, or PBMCs.

The sample taken for sequencing was peripheral blood. This TCR was sampled from a man aged 60 to 75 with acute or convalescent COVID-19.

The CDR3 sequence: CASRNRENTEAFF. CDR3 coding DNA: TGTGCCAGCAGGAACAGGGAGAACACTGAAGCTTTCTTT. The V call is TRBV6-5, the J call TRBJ1-1; D may be TRBD1 (6 bases). The length of the CDR3 is 13 residues. The ends were cut back, 6 bases at V and 1 base at J, with 9 bases in the middle. Germline assignment: CDR1 MNHEY and CDR2 SVGAGI.